One sample yielded the 18 T cell receptor beta chains listed below, sequenced in a study of OX40 agonist ivuxolimab in advanced cancers. TCRdb's table, derived via immunoSEQ multiplex PCR, lists solely in-frame clones and lacks some. The profile shows some 130,000 clones, around 87% of them singletons. The input for sequencing was CD4+ or CD8+ T cells sorted from blood, taken in a trial of the OX40 agonist ivuxolimab. The receptors originated from an adult with an advanced solid tumor such as melanoma, head and neck, liver or kidney cancer.

The V call is TRBV7-9, the J call TRBJ2-2; weak D call: TRBD2 (7 bases). Germline CDR1 and CDR2: SEHNR and FQNEAQ (reference sequence). Trimming cost V 8 bases and J 0 bases, with 16 bases left between them. The CDR3 extends over 16 amino acids. Here the CDR3 reads CASVPGGAANTGELFF. CDR3 coding DNA: TGTGCCAGCGTCCCTGGGGGGGCCGCGAACACCGGGGAGCTGTTTTTT.

The J gene is TRBJ2-1, the V gene TRBV10-3, with 11 positions matching TRBD1. Unmatched junction bases numbered 3, after V lost 3 bases and J lost 5 bases. Germline lookup yields CDR1 ENHRY and CDR2 SYGVKD. The CDR3 is 15 residues long. CDR3 DNA: TGTGCCATCAGTGAAGGGACAGGGGGAAACAATGAGCAGTTCTTC. Translation gives CAISEGTGGNNEQFF.

This clone was picked up a small number of times. This chain joins TRBV3-1 (or the pseudogene TRBV3-2) and TRBJ2-7; D not certain. Germline V gene data show CDR1 as LGHDT and CDR2 as YNNKEL (reference sequence). Trimming removed 7 bases at V and 3 bases at J, with 1 base between. The length of the CDR3 is 9 residues. The CDR3 bases are TGTGCCAGCAACTACGAGCAGTACTTC. This translates into CASNYEQYF.

This chain connects TRBV19 to TRBJ2-3, with D perhaps TRBD2 (7 bases). This CDR3 is 12 amino acids long. CDR1 is LNHDA and CDR2 is SQIVND in the germline V gene (reference sequence). V was clipped by 10 bases and J by 3 bases, with 11 bases between them. Here the CDR3 reads CATRGGTDTQYF. The CDR3 DNA follows: TGTGCCACTAGGGGGGGGACAGATACGCAGTATTTT.

This sequence joins TRBV18 and TRBJ2-7, with 7 bases that match TRBD2. The CDR3 is 14 residues long. The germline gives CDR1 KGHSH, CDR2 LQKENI. The ends lost 2 bases at V and 4 bases at J; junction bases unmatched: 5. DNA for the CDR3: TGTGCCAGCTCACCAAGTGGGGGGGGTTACGAGCAGTACTTC. Amino acids: CASSPSGGGYEQYF.

The chain uses TRBV19 and TRBJ2-7; D is tentatively TRBD1 or TRBD2 (6 bases each). Trimming shortened V by 5 bases and J by 5 bases, and 13 bases separated the two germline ends. The CDR3 spans 13 residues. The germline V gene has CDR1 LNHDA and CDR2 SQIVND (reference sequence). DNA for the CDR3: TGTGCCAGTAGTCCCCAAGGGGGGAACGAGCAGTACTTC. It codes for CASSPQGGNEQYF.

V is TRBV29-1 and J is TRBJ2-5; D is possibly TRBD1 (6 bases). The CDR3 consists of 13 residues. Germline CDR1 reads SQVTM; CDR2 reads ANQGSEA. Trimming pared 4 bases from V and 1 base from J, leaving 10 bases between. The CDR3 loop is CSVGGHFQETQYF. The CDR3 nucleotides read TGCAGCGTTGGGGGACACTTCCAAGAGACCCAGTACTTC. Looking up the rest from reference TRBV29-1 and TRBJ2-5 gives the full variable domain: SAVISQKPSRDICQRGTSLTIQCQVDSQVTMMFWYRQQPGQSLTLIATANQGSEATYESGFVIDKFPISRPNLTFSTLTVSNMSPEDSSIYLCSVGGHFQETQYFGPGTRLLVL.

The rearrangement uses TRBV21-1 and TRBJ1-1. TRBV21-1 is tagged as a pseudogene. The CDR3 is made up of 13 amino acids. The chain's CDR3 is CASSKGWVVEAFF. The CDR3 coding sequence is TGTGCCAGCAGCAAAGGTTGGGTGGTTGAAGCTTTCTTT.

The J gene is TRBJ2-5, the V gene TRBV28; 8 nucleotides agree with TRBD2. J was trimmed by 2 bases and V by 2 bases; bases with no gene match: 7. The germline gives CDR1 MDHEN, CDR2 SYDVKM. This CDR3 region has 16 residues. CDR3 protein: CASSLKWTSLQETQYF. The CDR3 bases are TGTGCCAGCAGTTTAAAGTGGACTAGCCTACAAGAGACCCAGTACTTC. The full variable domain, completed using reference TRBV28 and TRBJ2-5, is DVKVTQSSRYLVKRTGEKVFLECVQDMDHENMFWYRQDPGLGLRLIYFSYDVKMKEKGDIPEGYSVSREKKERFSLILESASTNQTSMYLCASSLKWTSLQETQYFGPGTRLLVL.

This chain joins TRBV11-2 and TRBJ1-4, with 8 bases that match TRBD1. J was trimmed by 5 bases and V by 5 bases; bases with no gene match: 4. The germline gives CDR1 SGHAT, CDR2 FQNNGV. CDR3 size: 14 residues. As DNA, the CDR3 is TGTGCCAGCAGCGGAGACAGGGGAAATGAAAAACTGTTTTTT. Translated, it gives CASSGDRGNEKLFF.

The chain joins TRBV28 to TRBJ1-4; unclear D gene. This CDR3 has 12 residues. V gave up 10 bases and J gave up 5 bases, with 11 bases separating them. Germline CDR1 reads MDHEN; CDR2 reads SYDVKM. The CDR3 region is CATQSLNEKLFF. The CDR3 DNA is TGTGCCACCCAGAGTTTAAATGAAAAACTGTTTTTT.

This sequence joins TRBV5-1 and TRBJ2-3, with no clear D. Trimming stripped 6 bases from V and 3 bases from J, with 8 bases between. The V gene's germline CDR1 is SGHRS and CDR2 YFSETQ. CDR3 length: 12 amino acids. The CDR3 here is CASKGTTDTQYF. The CDR3, as DNA: TGCGCCAGCAAAGGTACAACAGATACGCAGTATTTT.

The chain couples TRBV7-2 to TRBJ2-1, with D uncertain. This CDR3 is built from 14 residues. V was clipped by 1 base and J by 6 bases, with 10 bases between them. The germline gives CDR1 SGHTA, CDR2 FQGNSA. DNA of the CDR3: TGTGCCAGCAGCTTAGAGGTTGTGGGCAATGAGCAGTTCTTC. This translates into CASSLEVVGNEQFF.

The chain recombines TRBV4-3 with TRBJ1-5, with a tentative D call TRBD1 (5 bases). This CDR3 spans 14 amino acids. Trimming shortened V by 0 bases and J by 6 bases, and 9 bases separated the two germline ends. Per the germline V gene, CDR1 is LGHNA and CDR2 is YSLEER. The DNA for the CDR3 is TGCGCCAGCAGCCAAGAAGGGGTGGGTCAGCCCCAGCATTTT. Translated, it gives CASSQEGVGQPQHF.

This chain uses TRBV10-3 with TRBJ2-5, with TRBD2 matching 9 bases. V was clipped by 6 bases and J by 4 bases; unmatched bases: 15. Germline-derived CDR1 and CDR2 are ENHRY and SYGVKD. This CDR3 is built from 17 residues. DNA for the CDR3: TGTGCCATCAGCCCCCCAGGGAGCGGGGGGCCGGGAGAGACCCAGTACTTC. Encoded protein: CAISPPGSGGPGETQYF.

The chain employs TRBV18 and TRBJ2-5; D uncertain. The length of the CDR3 is 15 residues. V was cut by 0 bases and J by 4 bases, with 12 bases left in between. Per the germline V gene, CDR1 is KGHSH and CDR2 is LQKENI. The chain's CDR3 is CASSPPSTRGETQYF. The CDR3 bases are TGTGCCAGCTCACCACCCTCGACCCGAGGAGAGACCCAGTACTTC.

This rearrangement joins TRBV28 to TRBJ2-5; perhaps TRBD1 as D (6 bases). Per germline, CDR1 MDHEN and CDR2 SYDVKM. The V end lost 6 bases, the J end lost 1 base, and 15 bases lay between the germline ends. CDR3 length: 15 residues. The CDR3 spells CASSSPQGIQETQYF. CDR3 DNA sequence: TGTGCCAGCAGCTCACCACAGGGTATCCAAGAGACCCAGTACTTC.

This rearrangement joins TRBV5-1 to TRBJ1-4; D not certain. The CDR3 has 11 residues. Germline CDR1 reads SGHRS; CDR2 reads YFSETQ. Trimming left V 4 bases short and J 4 bases short, with 2 bases between. The CDR3 DNA is TGCGCCAGCAGCCTTAATGAAAAACTGTTTTTT. Its protein product is CASSLNEKLFF.